The 23 T cell receptor beta chains presented below share a single source sample, sequenced in a study of human T cells and chemical hapten exposure. As to time point: patch test 3, about 24 weeks after DPC sensitization. Specified treatment: therapeutic diphenylcyclopropenone sensitization with weekly scalp DPC. TCRdb re-called the RACE reads through MiXCR, storing one row per CDR3 protein. The sample contains tens of thousands of distinct CDR3 sequences, more than 9.5% of which appear only once. Here the sequenced sample was whole blood, taken in connection with sensitization to the hapten diphenylcyclopropenone (DPC). Receptor source: a middle-aged woman with alopecia areata. Some clones in this sample may be carry-over from other donors' samples.

The chain combines TRBV9 with TRBJ2-7; 13 bases are shared with TRBD2. The CDR3 runs 17 residues. The germline gives CDR1 SGDLS, CDR2 YYNGEE. The V and J ends lost 0 bases and 3 bases, in that order; junction bases with no gene match: 6. CDR3: CASSVATTSGGNYEQYF. CDR3 nucleotides: TGTGCCAGCAGCGTAGCTACGACTAGCGGGGGGAACTACGAGCAGTACTTC.

V gene TRBV5-1 combines with J gene TRBJ1-6; D is possibly TRBD1 (5 bases). Trimming shortened V by 0 bases and J by 6 bases, and 13 bases separated the two germline ends. The germline V gene encodes CDR1 SGHRS and CDR2 YFSETQ. The CDR3 is 16 amino acids. This CDR3 reads CASSLVPGTANSPLHF. The CDR3 DNA is TGCGCCAGCAGCTTGGTCCCCGGGACGGCTAATTCACCCCTCCACTTT.

The rearrangement links TRBV7-9 to TRBJ1-6; D is unresolved. Germline lookup yields CDR1 SEHNR and CDR2 FQNEAQ (reference sequence). This CDR3 has 13 amino acids. Trimming left V 5 bases short and J 14 bases short, with 16 bases between. The CDR3 here is CASSDLFGSALHF. In DNA, the CDR3 is TGTGCCAGCAGCGATCTATTCGGTTCGGCCCTCCACTTT.

This clonotype has at least ten counts. The chain uses TRBV7-2 and TRBJ1-1; no reliable D call. V lost 3 bases, J lost 10 bases, and 9 bases lay in between. From germline, CDR1 is SGHTA and CDR2 FQGNSA. The CDR3 is 11 residues long. This CDR3 reads CASSFTVGAFF. DNA for the CDR3: TGTGCCAGCAGCTTTACCGTGGGAGCTTTCTTT.

Ten or more counts support this clonotype. CDR3: CASSVGREMNTEAFF. The CDR3 DNA is TGTGCCAGCAGCGTAGGTAGGGAAATGAACACTGAAGCTTTCTTT. The chain links TRBV9 to TRBJ1-1, with unresolved D. CDR1 and CDR2 from the germline V gene are SGDLS and YYNGEE. Trimming pared 0 bases from V and 0 bases from J, leaving 9 bases between. The CDR3 spans 15 residues. Full variable domain (missing parts from reference TRBV9 and TRBJ1-1): DSGVTQTPKHLITATGQRVTLRCSPRSGDLSVYWYQQSLDQGLQFLIQYYNGEERAKGNILERFSAQQFPDLHSELNLSSLELGDSALYFCASSVGREMNTEAFFGQGTRLTVV.

This clonotype was seen only a few times. The rearrangement links TRBV7-9 to TRBJ2-5, with 14 bases lining up with TRBD2. The CDR3 has 17 amino acids. Trimming at V came to 4 bases and at J to 4 bases, leaving 8 bases not matched to a gene. Germline values: CDR1 SEHNR, CDR2 FQNEAQ (reference sequence). The CDR3 DNA is TGTGCCAGCAGCTCCTGGACTAGCGGGGGGTCGAGAGAGACCCAGTACTTC. Translating gives CASSSWTSGGSRETQYF.

The chain is built from TRBV20-1 and TRBJ2-2; D unclear. CDR1 is DFQATT and CDR2 is SNEGSKA in the germline V gene (reference sequence). The CDR3 runs 14 residues. V was pared by 1 base and J by 0 bases, with 6 bases between. CDR3 sequence: CSARAPANTGELFF. In DNA form, the CDR3 reads TGCAGTGCTAGAGCCCCCGCGAACACCGGGGAGCTGTTTTTT.

Written as DNA, the CDR3 is TGTGCCAGCAGTTACGGAGGCGTTAAGGGTAGCAATCAGCCCCAGCATTTT. It encodes CASSYGGVKGSNQPQHF. The V gene is TRBV6-2 or TRBV6-3, the J gene TRBJ1-5; D remains unclear. Germline lookup yields CDR1 MNHEY and CDR2 SVGEGT. Trimming cost V 2 bases and J 0 bases, with 14 bases left between them. The CDR3 covers 17 residues.

This clonotype was detected ten times or more. The rearrangement links TRBV6-2 or TRBV6-3 to TRBJ1-1, with D hard to call. Germline V gene lookup returns CDR1 MNHEY and CDR2 SVGEGT. CDR3 length: 13 amino acids. The ends were cut back, 7 bases at V and 5 bases at J, with 14 bases in the middle. CDR3 sequence (DNA): TGTGCCAGCACCCTGATCGAGGGAACTGAAGCTTTCTTT. Translation gives CASTLIEGTEAFF.

This clonotype has a count of ten or more. This chain uses TRBV11-1 with TRBJ2-3; weak D call: TRBD2 (6 bases). V shed 1 base and J shed 1 base, with 6 bases lying between them. This CDR3 comprises 14 residues. CDR1 and CDR2 (germline): SGHAT, FQDESV (reference sequence). CDR3 sequence reads: CASSLGGGTDTQYF. The CDR3, as DNA: TGTGCCAGCAGCTTAGGCGGGGGCACAGATACGCAGTATTTT.

This clonotype was seen more than once but under ten times. V usage is TRBV12-3 or TRBV12-4 and J usage is TRBJ2-3; no definite D call. V was shortened by 1 base and J by 6 bases, with 11 bases between the two germline ends. This CDR3 comprises 14 residues. DNA of the CDR3: TGTGCCAGCAGTTTAGGGGCGGCCGTCGATACGCAGTATTTT. Its translation: CASSLGAAVDTQYF.

This clonotype showed up many times. This rearrangement joins TRBV6-1 to TRBJ1-2; 7 positions match TRBD1. V dropped 5 bases and J dropped 8; count of bases not matched to a gene: 8. The germline gives CDR1 MNHNS, CDR2 SASEGT. This CDR3 region has 13 residues. CDR3 in amino acids: CASSPTGREGYTF. The CDR3 DNA sequence: TGTGCCAGCAGTCCGACAGGGCGAGAAGGCTACACCTTC.

The CDR3 protein is CASSLGTGYGEKLFF. CDR3 sequence (DNA): TGTGCCAGCAGCTTAGGGACAGGGTACGGTGAAAAACTGTTTTTT. The rearrangement joins TRBV7-2 to TRBJ1-4; 8 nucleotides align to TRBD1. Germline-derived CDR1 and CDR2 are SGHTA and FQGNSA. The CDR3 sequence is 15 residues long. The J segment lost 7 bases and the V segment lost 1 base, leaving 5 bases of the junction unmatched.

The chain employs TRBV20-1 and TRBJ1-1; TRBD1 agrees at 9 bases. V was clipped by 1 base and J by 1 base; unmatched bases: 7. The CDR3 covers 16 residues. Germline CDR1 DFQATT, CDR2 SNEGSKA (reference sequence). Here the CDR3 reads CSARAGGQGTNTEAFF. In DNA, the CDR3 is TGCAGTGCTAGAGCTGGGGGACAGGGAACGAACACTGAAGCTTTCTTT.

The sample holds many counts of this clonotype. The V gene is TRBV6-2 or TRBV6-3, the J gene TRBJ2-5, with D maybe TRBD1 (5 bases). The CDR3 covers 15 residues. Trimming pared 5 bases from V and 2 bases from J, leaving 15 bases between. Germline-derived CDR1 and CDR2 are MNHEY and SVGEGT. The CDR3 is CASSPIGAAQETQYF. CDR3 DNA: TGTGCCAGCAGTCCTATAGGGGCAGCACAAGAGACCCAGTACTTC.

This clonotype showed up many times. The CDR3 DNA reads TGTGCCAGCACCGACGGGGTAAGCTCCTACAATGAGCAGTTCTTC. Its translation: CASTDGVSSYNEQFF. The chain is built from TRBV5-4 and TRBJ2-1; a weak D match, TRBD2 (5 bases). From germline, CDR1 is SGHNT and CDR2 YYREEE (reference sequence). V was trimmed by 6 bases and J by 0 bases, leaving 13 bases between them. This CDR3 spans 15 amino acids.

The chain has TRBV10-3 and TRBJ2-3; TRBD2 matches 12 bases. This CDR3 spans 19 amino acids. The V and J ends lost 7 bases and 1 base, in that order; junction bases with no gene match: 15. Germline V gene data show CDR1 as ENHRY and CDR2 as SYGVKD. As DNA, the CDR3 is TGTGCCATCACTTCAACTAGCGGGGGGTCAACCCAGCGCACAGATACGCAGTATTTT. Protein product: CAITSTSGGSTQRTDTQYF.

The chain couples TRBV27 to TRBJ1-1; D is possibly TRBD1 (5 bases). Germline loops: CDR1 MNHEY, CDR2 SMNVEV (reference sequence). This CDR3 spans 13 amino acids. Trimming pared 2 bases from V and 7 bases from J, leaving 11 bases between. The CDR3 reads CASSLRGGGEAFF. As DNA, the CDR3 is TGTGCCAGCAGTTTAAGGGGAGGCGGTGAAGCTTTCTTT.

The gene calls are TRBV6-5 and TRBJ1-6, with TRBD1 as a possible D gene (6 bases). This CDR3 region has 14 residues. V was shortened by 6 bases and J by 5 bases, with 11 bases between the two germline ends. Germline V lookup: CDR1 MNHEY, CDR2 SVGAGI. The CDR3 is CASRGTSDNSPLHF. The DNA for the CDR3 is TGTGCCAGCAGGGGGACATCTGATAATTCACCCCTCCACTTT.

The chain employs TRBV28 and TRBJ2-3; 8 positions agree with TRBD1. Germline V CDR1 and CDR2: MDHEN, SYDVKM. The CDR3 length is 18 residues. Trimming at V came to 3 bases and at J to 0 bases, leaving 11 bases not matched to a gene. CDR3 protein: CASSLSRGPKWSTDTQYF. The CDR3 nucleotides read TGTGCCAGCAGTTTGAGCAGGGGGCCTAAATGGAGCACAGATACGCAGTATTTT.

V gene TRBV9 combines with J gene TRBJ2-7; D is unresolved. V gave up 4 bases and J gave up 6 bases, with 11 bases separating them. The germline V gene has CDR1 SGDLS and CDR2 YYNGEE. There are 12 residues in the CDR3. Here the CDR3 DNA reads TGTGCCAGCAGCCCCAGATCGTCCGAGCAGTACTTC. Amino acid sequence: CASSPRSSEQYF.

Only a few counts were recorded for this clonotype. V gene TRBV28 combines with J gene TRBJ2-3; 11 bases agree with TRBD2. Germline lookup yields CDR1 MDHEN and CDR2 SYDVKM. V lost 6 bases, J lost 5 bases, and 13 bases stayed unmatched. The CDR3 covers 17 residues. The CDR3 protein is CASRHHPTSGGGDTQYF. The CDR3 DNA reads TGTGCCAGCAGACACCACCCAACTAGCGGGGGTGGAGATACGCAGTATTTT.

The V and J genes are TRBV2 and TRBJ2-3; possible D gene TRBD1, 5 bases. Per the germline V gene, CDR1 is SNHLY and CDR2 is FYNNEI. Trimming took 3 bases from V and 6 from J, leaving 16 bases between them. The CDR3 sequence is 15 residues long. The CDR3 nucleotides read TGTGCCAGCAGTGATACGACAGCAAATAGGGATACGCAGTATTTT. This sequence encodes CASSDTTANRDTQYF.